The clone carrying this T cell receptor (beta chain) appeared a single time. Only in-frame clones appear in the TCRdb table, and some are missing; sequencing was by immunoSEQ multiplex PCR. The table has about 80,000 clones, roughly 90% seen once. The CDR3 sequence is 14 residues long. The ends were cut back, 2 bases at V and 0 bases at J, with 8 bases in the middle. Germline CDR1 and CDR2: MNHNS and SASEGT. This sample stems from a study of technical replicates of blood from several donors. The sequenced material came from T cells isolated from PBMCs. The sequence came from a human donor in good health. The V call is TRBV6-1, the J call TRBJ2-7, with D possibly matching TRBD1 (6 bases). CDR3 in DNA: TGTGCCAGCAGTGAACTGGGGGCCTCCTACGAGCAGTACTTC. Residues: CASSELGASYEQYF.